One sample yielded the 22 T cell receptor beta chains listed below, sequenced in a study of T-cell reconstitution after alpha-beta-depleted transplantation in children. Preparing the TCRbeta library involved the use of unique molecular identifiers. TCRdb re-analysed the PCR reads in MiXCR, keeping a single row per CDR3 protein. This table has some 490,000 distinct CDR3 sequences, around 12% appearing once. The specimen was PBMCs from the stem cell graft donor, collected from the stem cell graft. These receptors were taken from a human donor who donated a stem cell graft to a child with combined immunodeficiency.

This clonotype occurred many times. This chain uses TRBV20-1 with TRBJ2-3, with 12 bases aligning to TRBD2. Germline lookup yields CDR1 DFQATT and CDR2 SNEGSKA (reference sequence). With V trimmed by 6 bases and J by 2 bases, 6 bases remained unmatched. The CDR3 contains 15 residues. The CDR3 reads CSARTSGAYTDTQYF. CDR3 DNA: TGCAGTGCCAGGACTAGCGGGGCATACACAGATACGCAGTATTTT.

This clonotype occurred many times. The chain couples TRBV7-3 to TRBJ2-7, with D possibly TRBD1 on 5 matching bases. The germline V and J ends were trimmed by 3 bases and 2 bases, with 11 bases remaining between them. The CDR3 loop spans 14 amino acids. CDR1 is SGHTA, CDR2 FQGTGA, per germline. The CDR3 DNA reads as TGTGCCAGCAGCTTGGGGCCCAAACCCTACGAGCAGTACTTC. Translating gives CASSLGPKPYEQYF.

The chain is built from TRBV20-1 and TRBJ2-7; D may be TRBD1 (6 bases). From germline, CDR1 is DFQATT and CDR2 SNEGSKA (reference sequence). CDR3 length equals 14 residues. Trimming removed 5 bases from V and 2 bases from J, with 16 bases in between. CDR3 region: CSAGLTGTPYEQYF. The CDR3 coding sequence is TGCAGTGCTGGCCTCACAGGGACGCCCTACGAGCAGTACTTC.

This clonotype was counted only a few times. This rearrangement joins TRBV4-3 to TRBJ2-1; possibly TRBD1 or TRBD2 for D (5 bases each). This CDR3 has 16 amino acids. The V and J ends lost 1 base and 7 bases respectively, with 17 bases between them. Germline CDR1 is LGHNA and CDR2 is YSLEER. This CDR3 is CASSQARDRIGNEQFF. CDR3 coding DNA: TGCGCCAGCAGCCAAGCGAGGGACCGCATCGGGAATGAGCAGTTCTTC.

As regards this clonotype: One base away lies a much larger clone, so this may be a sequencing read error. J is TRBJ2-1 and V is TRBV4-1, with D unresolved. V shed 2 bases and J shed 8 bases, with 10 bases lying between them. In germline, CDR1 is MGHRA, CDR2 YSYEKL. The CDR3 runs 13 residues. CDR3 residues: CASSQTQWYEQFF. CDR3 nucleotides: TGCGCCAGCAGCCAAACCCAGTGGTATGAGCAGTTCTTC.

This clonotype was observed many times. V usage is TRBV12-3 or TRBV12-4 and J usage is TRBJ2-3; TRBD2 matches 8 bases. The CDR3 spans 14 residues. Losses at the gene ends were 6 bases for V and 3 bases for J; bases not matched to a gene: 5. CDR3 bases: TGTGCCAGCAGCACCGTAGCGGGGACAGATACGCAGTATTTT. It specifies CASSTVAGTDTQYF.

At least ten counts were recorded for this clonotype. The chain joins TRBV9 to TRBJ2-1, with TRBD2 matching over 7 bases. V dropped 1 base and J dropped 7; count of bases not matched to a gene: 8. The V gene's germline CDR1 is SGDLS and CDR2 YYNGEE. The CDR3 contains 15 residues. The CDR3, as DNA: TGTGCCAGCAGCGTAATGTCGGGGGGTCATAATGAGCAGTTCTTC. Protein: CASSVMSGGHNEQFF.

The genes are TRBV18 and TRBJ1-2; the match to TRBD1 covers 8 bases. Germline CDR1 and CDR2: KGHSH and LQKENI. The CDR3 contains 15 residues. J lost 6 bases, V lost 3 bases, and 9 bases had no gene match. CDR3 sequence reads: CASSPSPDRVDGYTF. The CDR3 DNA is TGTGCCAGCTCACCCTCCCCGGACAGGGTAGATGGCTACACCTTC.

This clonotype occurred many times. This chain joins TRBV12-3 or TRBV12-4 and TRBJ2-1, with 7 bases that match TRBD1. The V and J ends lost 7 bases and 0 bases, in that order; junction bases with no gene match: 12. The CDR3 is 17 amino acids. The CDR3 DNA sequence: TGTGCCAGCACGCACAGGACAGGACTGAGCTCCTACAATGAGCAGTTCTTC. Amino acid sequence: CASTHRTGLSSYNEQFF.

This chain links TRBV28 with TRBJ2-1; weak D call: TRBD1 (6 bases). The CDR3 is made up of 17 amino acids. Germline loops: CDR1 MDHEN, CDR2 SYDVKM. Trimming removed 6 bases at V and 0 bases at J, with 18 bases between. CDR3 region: CASRGIGLGGSYNEQFF. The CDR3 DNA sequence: TGTGCCAGCAGAGGGATCGGGTTAGGGGGCTCCTACAATGAGCAGTTCTTC.

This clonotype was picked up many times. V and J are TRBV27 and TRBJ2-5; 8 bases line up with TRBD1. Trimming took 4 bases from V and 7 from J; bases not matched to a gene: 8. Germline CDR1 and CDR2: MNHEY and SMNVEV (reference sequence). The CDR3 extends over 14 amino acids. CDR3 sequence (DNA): TGTGCCAGCAGTTCACAGGGGGATTTTGGGACCCAGTACTTC. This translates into CASSSQGDFGTQYF.

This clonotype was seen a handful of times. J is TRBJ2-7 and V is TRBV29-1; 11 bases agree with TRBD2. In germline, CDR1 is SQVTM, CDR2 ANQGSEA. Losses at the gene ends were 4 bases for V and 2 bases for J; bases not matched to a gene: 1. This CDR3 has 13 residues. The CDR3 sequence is CSVASGRPYEQYF. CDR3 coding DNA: TGCAGCGTTGCTAGCGGGAGGCCCTACGAGCAGTACTTC.

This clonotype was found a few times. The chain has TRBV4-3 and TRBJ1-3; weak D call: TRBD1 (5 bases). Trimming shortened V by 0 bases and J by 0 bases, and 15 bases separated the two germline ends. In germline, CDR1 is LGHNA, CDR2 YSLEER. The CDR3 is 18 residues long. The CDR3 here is CASSQDWGRIFSGNTIYF. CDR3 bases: TGCGCCAGCAGCCAAGATTGGGGCAGGATATTCTCTGGAAACACCATATATTTT.

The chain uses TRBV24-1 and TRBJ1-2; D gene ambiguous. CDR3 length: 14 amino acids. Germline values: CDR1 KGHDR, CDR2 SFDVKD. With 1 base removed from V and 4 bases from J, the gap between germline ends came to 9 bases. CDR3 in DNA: TGTGCCACCAGTGATTTAGGCACGAGCTATGGCTACACCTTC. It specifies CATSDLGTSYGYTF.

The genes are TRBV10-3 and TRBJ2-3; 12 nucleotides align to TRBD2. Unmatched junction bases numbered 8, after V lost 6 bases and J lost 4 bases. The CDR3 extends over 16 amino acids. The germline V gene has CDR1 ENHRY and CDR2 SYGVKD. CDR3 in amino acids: CAIRSTSGRSADTQYF. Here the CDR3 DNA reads TGTGCCATCAGGTCAACTAGCGGGAGGAGCGCAGATACGCAGTATTTT.

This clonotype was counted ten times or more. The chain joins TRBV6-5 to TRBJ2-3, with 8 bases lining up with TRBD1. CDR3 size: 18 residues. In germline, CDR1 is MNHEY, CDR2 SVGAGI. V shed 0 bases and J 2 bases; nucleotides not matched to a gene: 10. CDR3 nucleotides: TGTGCCAGCAGTTACTCACCTATGGGACAGGACCCCACAGATACGCAGTATTTT. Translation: CASSYSPMGQDPTDTQYF.

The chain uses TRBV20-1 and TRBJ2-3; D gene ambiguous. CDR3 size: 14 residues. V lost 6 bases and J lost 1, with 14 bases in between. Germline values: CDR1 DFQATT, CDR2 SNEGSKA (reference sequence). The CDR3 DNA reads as TGCAGTGCACCGGGCTTGGTTGGCACAGATACGCAGTATTTT. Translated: CSAPGLVGTDTQYF.

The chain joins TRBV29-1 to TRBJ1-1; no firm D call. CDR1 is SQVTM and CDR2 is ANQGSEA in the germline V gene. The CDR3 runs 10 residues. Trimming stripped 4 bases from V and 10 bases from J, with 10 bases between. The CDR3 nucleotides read TGCAGCGTTGTAGAGGTGAGAGCTTTCTTT. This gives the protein CSVVEVRAFF.

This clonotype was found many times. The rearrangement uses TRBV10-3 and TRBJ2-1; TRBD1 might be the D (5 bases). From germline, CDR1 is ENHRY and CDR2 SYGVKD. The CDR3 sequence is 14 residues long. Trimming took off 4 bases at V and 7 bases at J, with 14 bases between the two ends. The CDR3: CAISVGINRNEQFF. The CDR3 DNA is TGTGCCATCAGTGTGGGGATCAACAGGAATGAGCAGTTCTTC.

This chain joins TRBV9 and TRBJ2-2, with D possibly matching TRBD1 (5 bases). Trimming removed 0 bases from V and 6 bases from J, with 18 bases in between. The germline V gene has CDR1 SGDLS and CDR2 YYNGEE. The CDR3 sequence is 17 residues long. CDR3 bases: TGTGCCAGCAGCGTAGTAGGGCGAGCCAGGGTCGCCGGGGAGCTGTTTTTT. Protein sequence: CASSVVGRARVAGELFF.

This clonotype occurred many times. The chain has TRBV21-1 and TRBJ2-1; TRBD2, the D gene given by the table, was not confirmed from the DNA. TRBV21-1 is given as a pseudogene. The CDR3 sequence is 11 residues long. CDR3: CASSRLAEQFF. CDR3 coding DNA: TGTGCCAGCAGCAGACTAGCCGAGCAGTTCTTC.

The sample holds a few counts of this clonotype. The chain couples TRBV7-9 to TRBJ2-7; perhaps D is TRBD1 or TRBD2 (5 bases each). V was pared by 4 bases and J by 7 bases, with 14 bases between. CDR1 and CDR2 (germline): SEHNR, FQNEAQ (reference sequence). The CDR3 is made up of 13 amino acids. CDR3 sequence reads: CASSSGTEDEQYF. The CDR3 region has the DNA TGTGCCAGCAGCTCCGGGACGGAGGATGAGCAGTACTTC.